The present T cell receptor (beta chain) was sequenced within a study of OX40 agonist ivuxolimab in advanced cancers. Study background: Past anti-PD-1, anti-PD-L1 or anti-CTLA-4 therapy was accepted, and 40% had received some. Findings and caveats of the study: Expanded clones were, on average, more numerous in CD8+ T cells than in CD4+. Among some nonresponders, normalized T-cell clonal expansion was also low.

Assay: immunoSEQ multiplex PCR; the TCRdb copy retains only in-frame clones and omits some. This sample carries 45,000 to 70,000 clones, around 80% of them seen once, and the ten largest clones take approximately 2.8%. V was cut by 5 bases and J by 4 bases, with 14 bases left in between. Germline V gene data show CDR1 as SGHTA and CDR2 as FQGNSA. The length of the CDR3 is 14 residues. Points on this clone: Its specificity is not known.

J is TRBJ1-2 and V is TRBV7-2, with D possibly TRBD1 on 6 matching bases. This clonotype was sampled from an adult with an advanced solid tumor such as melanoma, head and neck, liver or kidney cancer. Sequencing used CD4+ or CD8+ T cells sorted from blood, obtained in a trial of the OX40 agonist ivuxolimab. The CDR3 DNA sequence: TGTGCCAGCAGCCTCCGACAGGAGGGCTATGGCTACACCTTC. It encodes CASSLRQEGYGYTF.